This T cell receptor beta chain was recovered during a study of shared clonotypes between healthy human individuals. Notes on the study in general: Few donors limited the genetic and exposure-history diversity represented. Shared across several donors were 5% to 6% of the naive CD4 clonotypes.

Regarding this clone: Its antigen is not identified.

Replicate PCRs from sorted subsets contained approximately 220 ng DNA, which is 29,000 or so T cell genomes. The method was immunoSEQ multiplex PCR; TCRdb's version includes in-frame clones alone and lacks a portion of them. Counted here are fewer than 800,000 clones, around 92% occurring once; the ten biggest clones make up about 24%. The naive CD8 population came from CD45RO-negative cells selected for CCR7, without terminally differentiated effector memory CD45RA+ cells. Deletions cut 5 bases from V and 4 bases from J, with 17 bases between. Germline CDR1 reads PRHDT; CDR2 reads FYEKMQ (reference sequence). CDR3 size: 15 residues.

This sequence was found in a man aged 30-40 years in good health. Material for sequencing was naive CD8+ T cells sorted from blood. The chain links TRBV13 to TRBJ2-5; D is possibly TRBD1 (6 bases). The CDR3 protein is CASSGTGSSIETQYF. In DNA form, the CDR3 reads TGTGCCAGCAGCGGAACAGGGAGTTCGATAGAGACCCAGTACTTC. The entire variable domain, with the rest obtained from reference TRBV13 and TRBJ2-5, is as follows: AAGVIQSPRHLIKEKRETATLKCYPIPRHDTVYWYQQGPGQDPQFLISFYEKMQSDKGSIPDRFSAQQFSDYHSELNMSSLELGDSALYFCASSGTGSSIETQYFGPGTRLLVL.